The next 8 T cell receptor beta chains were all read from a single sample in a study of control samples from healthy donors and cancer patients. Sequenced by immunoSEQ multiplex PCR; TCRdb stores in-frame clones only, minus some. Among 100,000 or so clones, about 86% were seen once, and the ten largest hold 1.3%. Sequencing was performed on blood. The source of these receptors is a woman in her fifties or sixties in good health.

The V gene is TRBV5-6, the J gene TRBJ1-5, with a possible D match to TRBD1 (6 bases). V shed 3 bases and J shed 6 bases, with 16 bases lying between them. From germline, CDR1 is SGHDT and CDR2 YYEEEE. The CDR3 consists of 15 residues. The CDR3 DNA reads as TGTGCCAGCAGCTCGGGGTGGGGGCTGGGTCAGCCCCAGCATTTT. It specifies CASSSGWGLGQPQHF.

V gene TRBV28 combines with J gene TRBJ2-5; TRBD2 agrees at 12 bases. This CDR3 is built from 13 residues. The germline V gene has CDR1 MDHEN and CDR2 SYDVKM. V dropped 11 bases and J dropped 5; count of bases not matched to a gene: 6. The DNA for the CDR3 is TGTGCCGCGGCTAGCGGGAGGGCGGAGACCCAGTACTTC. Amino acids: CAAASGRAETQYF.

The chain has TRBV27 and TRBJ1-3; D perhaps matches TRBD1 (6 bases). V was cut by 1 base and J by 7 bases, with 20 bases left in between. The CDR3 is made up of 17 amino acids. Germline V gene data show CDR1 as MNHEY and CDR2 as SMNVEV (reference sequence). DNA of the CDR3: TGTGCCAGCAGTTTATGGGGGGGCGAGGGGCCCTTGAACACCATATATTTT. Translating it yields CASSLWGGEGPLNTIYF.

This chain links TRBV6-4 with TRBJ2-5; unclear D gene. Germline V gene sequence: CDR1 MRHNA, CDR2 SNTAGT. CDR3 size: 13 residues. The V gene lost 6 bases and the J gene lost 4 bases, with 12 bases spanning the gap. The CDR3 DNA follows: TGTGCCAGCAGCGAGTATAGTGGAGAGACCCAGTACTTC. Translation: CASSEYSGETQYF.

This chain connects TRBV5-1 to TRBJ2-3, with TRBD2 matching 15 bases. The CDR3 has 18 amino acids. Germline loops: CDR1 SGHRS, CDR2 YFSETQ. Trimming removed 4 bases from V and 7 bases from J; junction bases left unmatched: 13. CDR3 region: CASSGTGLAGGNLYTQYF. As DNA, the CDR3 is TGCGCCAGCAGCGGAACGGGACTAGCGGGGGGAAATTTATATACGCAGTATTTT.

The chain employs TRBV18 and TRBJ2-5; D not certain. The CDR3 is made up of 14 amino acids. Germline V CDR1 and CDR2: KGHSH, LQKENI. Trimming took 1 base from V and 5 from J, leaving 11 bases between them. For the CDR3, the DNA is TGTGCCAGCTCACCACGCTACGATGTGGAGACCCAGTACTTC. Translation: CASSPRYDVETQYF.

CDR3 nucleotides: TGTGCCAGCAGCGTGGGCATCAGCGGGAGGACGAACAATGAGCAGTTCTTC. Translation gives CASSVGISGRTNNEQFF. The chain couples TRBV9 to TRBJ2-1, with 9 bases lining up with TRBD2. Losses at the gene ends were 2 bases for V and 5 bases for J; bases not matched to a gene: 11. The germline V gene encodes CDR1 SGDLS and CDR2 YYNGEE. The length of the CDR3 is 17 residues.

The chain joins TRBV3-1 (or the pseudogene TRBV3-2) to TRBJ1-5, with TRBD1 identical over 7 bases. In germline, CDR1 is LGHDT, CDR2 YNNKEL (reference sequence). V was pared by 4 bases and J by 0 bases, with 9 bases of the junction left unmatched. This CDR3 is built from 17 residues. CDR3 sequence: CASSRSGGGGSNQPQHF. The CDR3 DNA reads TGTGCCAGCAGCCGATCAGGAGGGGGCGGTAGCAATCAGCCCCAGCATTTT.